This TCR beta chain was recorded in a study of blood T cell repertoires in COVID-19. Looking at the study overall: Samples of COVID-19 (acute and convalescent) were obtained from the United States, Italy and Spain. From T cells, B-cell-depleted T cells, or PBMCs came the material, which was cDNA or gDNA.

Trimming stripped 0 bases from V and 11 bases from J, with 13 bases between. Germline V gene data show CDR1 as SEHNR and CDR2 as FQNEAQ (reference sequence). The CDR3 length is 13 residues. Original handling: Estimation of nucleated cell counts was performed using reference gene primer amplification. This table comes from immunoSEQ multiplex PCR, and its TCRdb copy is limited to in-frame clones, with some not included. V and J calls and clone size come straight from that table; D and trimming were deduced from the DNA. This sample has 90,000 to 120,000 clones, with about 89% found just once. The receptor comes from a human donor in a cohort sampled during active COVID-19. Material for sequencing was peripheral blood. This chain uses TRBV7-9 with TRBJ1-1; no clear D. The CDR3: CASSLAAGNKAFF. Written as DNA, the CDR3 is TGTGCCAGCAGCTTAGCGGCAGGCAACAAGGCTTTCTTT.